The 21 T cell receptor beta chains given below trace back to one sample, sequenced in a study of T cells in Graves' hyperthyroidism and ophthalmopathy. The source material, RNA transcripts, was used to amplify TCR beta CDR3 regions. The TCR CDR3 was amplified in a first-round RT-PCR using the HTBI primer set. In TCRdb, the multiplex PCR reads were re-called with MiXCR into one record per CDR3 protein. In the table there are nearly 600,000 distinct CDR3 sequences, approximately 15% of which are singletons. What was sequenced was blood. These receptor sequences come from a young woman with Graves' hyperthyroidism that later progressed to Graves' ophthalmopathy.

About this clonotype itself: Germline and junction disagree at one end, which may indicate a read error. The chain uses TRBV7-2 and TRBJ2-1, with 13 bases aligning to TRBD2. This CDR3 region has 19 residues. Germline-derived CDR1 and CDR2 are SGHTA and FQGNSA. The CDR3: CAGSRPTSGGWSSYNEQFF. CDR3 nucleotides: TGTGCCGGCAGCCGCCCGACTAGCGGGGGGTGGAGCTCCTACAATGAGCAGTTCTTC.

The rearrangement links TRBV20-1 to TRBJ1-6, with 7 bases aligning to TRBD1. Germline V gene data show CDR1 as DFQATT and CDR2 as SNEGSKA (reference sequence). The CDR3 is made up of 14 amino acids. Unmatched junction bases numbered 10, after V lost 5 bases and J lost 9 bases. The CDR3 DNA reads TGCAGTGCTCCCAAGACAGGGTATCGTTCACCCCTCCACTTT. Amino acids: CSAPKTGYRSPLHF.

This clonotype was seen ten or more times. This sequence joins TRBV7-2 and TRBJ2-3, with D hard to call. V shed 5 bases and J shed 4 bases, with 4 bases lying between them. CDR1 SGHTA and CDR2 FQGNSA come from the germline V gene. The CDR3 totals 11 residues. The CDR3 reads CASSASDTQYF. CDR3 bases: TGTGCCAGCAGCGCGTCAGATACGCAGTATTTT.

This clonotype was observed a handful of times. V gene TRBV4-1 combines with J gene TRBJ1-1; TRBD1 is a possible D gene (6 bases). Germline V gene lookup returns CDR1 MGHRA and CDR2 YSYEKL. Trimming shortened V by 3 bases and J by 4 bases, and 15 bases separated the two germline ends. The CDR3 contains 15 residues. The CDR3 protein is CASSHSTGAATEAFF. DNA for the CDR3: TGCGCCAGCAGCCATAGTACGGGGGCGGCCACTGAAGCTTTCTTT.

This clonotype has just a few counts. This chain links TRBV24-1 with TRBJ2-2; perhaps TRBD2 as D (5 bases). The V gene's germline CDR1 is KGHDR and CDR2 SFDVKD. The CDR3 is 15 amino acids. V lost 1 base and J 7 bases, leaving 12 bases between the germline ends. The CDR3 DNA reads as TGTGCCACCAGTGATTTTCGAGGGCGGGTCGGGGAGCTGTTTTTT. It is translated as CATSDFRGRVGELFF.

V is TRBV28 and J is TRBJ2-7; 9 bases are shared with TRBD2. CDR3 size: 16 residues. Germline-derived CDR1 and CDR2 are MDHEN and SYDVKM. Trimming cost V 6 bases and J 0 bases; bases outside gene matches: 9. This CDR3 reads CASSSSGRPRSYEQYF. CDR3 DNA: TGTGCCAGCAGCTCCAGCGGGAGGCCCCGCTCCTACGAGCAGTACTTC.

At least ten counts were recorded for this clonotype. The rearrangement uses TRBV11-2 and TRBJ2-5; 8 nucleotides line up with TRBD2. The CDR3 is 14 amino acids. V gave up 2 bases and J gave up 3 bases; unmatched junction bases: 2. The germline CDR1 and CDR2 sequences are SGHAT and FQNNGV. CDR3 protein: CASSLYGGEETQYF. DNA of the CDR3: TGTGCCAGCAGCTTATACGGGGGGGAAGAGACCCAGTACTTC.

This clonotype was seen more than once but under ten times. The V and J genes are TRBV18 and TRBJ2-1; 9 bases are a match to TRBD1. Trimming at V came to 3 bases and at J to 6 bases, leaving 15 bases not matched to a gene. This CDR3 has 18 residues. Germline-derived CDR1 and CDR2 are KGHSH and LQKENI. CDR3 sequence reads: CASSPRSGTGFNSNEQFF. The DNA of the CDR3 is TGTGCCAGCTCACCCCGCTCCGGGACAGGGTTTAATAGCAATGAGCAGTTCTTC.

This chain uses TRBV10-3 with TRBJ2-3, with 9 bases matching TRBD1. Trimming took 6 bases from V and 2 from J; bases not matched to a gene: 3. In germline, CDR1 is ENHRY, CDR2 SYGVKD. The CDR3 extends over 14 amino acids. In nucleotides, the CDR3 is TGTGCCATCAGGGGGACAGGGACCACAGATACGCAGTATTTT. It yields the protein CAIRGTGTTDTQYF.

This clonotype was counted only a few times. The chain's CDR3 is CATSDVTSGQNEQFF. CDR3 in DNA: TGTGCCACCAGTGACGTGACTAGCGGACAAAATGAGCAGTTCTTC. The chain combines TRBV24-1 with TRBJ2-1, with 9 bases that match TRBD2. With V trimmed by 4 bases and J by 7 bases, 7 bases remained unmatched. The CDR3 runs 15 residues. CDR1 and CDR2 (germline): KGHDR, SFDVKD.

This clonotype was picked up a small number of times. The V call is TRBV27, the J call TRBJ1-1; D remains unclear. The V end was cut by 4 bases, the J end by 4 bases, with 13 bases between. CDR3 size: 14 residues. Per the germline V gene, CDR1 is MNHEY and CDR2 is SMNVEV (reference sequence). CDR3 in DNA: TGTGCCAGCAGTTCTGACTGGGGAGGCACTGAAGCTTTCTTT. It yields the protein CASSSDWGGTEAFF.

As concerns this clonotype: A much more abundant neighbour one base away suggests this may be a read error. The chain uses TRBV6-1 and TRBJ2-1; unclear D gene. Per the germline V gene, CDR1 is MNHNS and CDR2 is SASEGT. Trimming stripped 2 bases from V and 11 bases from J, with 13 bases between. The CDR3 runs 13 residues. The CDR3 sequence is CASSELGPGKQFF. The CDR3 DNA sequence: TGTGCCAGCAGTGAATTAGGTCCAGGTAAGCAGTTCTTC.

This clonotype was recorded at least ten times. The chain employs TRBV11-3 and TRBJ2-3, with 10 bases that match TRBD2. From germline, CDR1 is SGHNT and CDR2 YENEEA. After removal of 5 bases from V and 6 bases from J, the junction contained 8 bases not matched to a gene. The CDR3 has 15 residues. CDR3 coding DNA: TGTGCCAGCAGCCCCAGCGGGAGGGCCTGGGATACGCAGTATTTT. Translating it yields CASSPSGRAWDTQYF.

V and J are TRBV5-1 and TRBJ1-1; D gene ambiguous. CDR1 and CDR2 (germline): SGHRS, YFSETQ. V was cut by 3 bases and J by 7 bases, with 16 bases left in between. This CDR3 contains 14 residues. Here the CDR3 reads CASSSSILGNEAFF. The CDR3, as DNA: TGCGCCAGCAGCTCATCCATACTGGGGAATGAAGCTTTCTTT.

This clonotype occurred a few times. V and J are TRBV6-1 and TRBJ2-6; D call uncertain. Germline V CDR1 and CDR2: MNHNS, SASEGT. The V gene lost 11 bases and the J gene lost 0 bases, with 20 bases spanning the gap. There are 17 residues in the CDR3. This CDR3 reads CASSLIHGISGANVLTF. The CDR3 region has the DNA TGTGCCTCTTCCCTGATCCATGGAATCTCTGGGGCCAACGTCCTGACTTTC.

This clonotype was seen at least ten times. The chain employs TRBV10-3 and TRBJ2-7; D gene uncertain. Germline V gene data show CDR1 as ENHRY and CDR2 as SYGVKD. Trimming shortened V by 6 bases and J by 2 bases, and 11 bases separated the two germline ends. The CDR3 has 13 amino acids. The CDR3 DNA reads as TGTGCCATCAGAACCCAAGCACCCTACGAGCAGTACTTC. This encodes CAIRTQAPYEQYF.

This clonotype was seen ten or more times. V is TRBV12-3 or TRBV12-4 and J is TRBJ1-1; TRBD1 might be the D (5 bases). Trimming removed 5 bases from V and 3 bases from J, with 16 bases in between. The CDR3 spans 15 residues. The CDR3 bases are TGTGCCAGCAGTCCCCGGGGTGGGGGGTACACTGAAGCTTTCTTT. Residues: CASSPRGGGYTEAFF.

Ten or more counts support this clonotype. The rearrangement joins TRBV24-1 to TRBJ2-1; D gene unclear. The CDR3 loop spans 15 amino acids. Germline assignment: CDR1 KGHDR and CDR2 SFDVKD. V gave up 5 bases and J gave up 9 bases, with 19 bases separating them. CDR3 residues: CATSATASLASEQFF. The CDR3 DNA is TGTGCCACCAGTGCTACGGCTAGTCTGGCAAGTGAGCAGTTCTTC.

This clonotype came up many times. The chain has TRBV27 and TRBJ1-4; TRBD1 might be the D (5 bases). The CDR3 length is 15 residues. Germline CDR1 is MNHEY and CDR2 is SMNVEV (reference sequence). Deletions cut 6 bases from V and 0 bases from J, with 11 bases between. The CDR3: CASRVLGATNEKLFF. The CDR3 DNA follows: TGTGCCAGCAGAGTCCTGGGGGCAACTAATGAAAAACTGTTTTTT.

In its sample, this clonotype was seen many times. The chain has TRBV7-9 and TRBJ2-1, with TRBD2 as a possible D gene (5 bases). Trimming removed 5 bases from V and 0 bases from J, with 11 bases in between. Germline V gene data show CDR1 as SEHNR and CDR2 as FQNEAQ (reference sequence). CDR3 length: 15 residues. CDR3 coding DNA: TGTGCCAGCAGCCCCCGCGGGCCCTCCTACAATGAGCAGTTCTTC. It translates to CASSPRGPSYNEQFF.

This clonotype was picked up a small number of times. As DNA, the CDR3 is TGTGCCAGCAGCGTAGCCCTCGCCGGGAACAATGAGCAGTTCTTC. Translation: CASSVALAGNNEQFF. This chain links TRBV9 with TRBJ2-1, with D possibly TRBD2 on 5 matching bases. Looked up from germline, CDR1 is SGDLS and CDR2 is YYNGEE. This CDR3 comprises 15 residues. V was trimmed by 0 bases and J by 5 bases, leaving 12 bases between them.